The 13 T cell receptor beta chains below come from one sample, sequenced in a study of response to subunit inactivated influenza vaccine. Each CDR3 protein is one row after TCRdb ran MiXCR on the RT-PCR reads. Of approximately 500,000 distinct CDR3 sequences listed, 10% to 15% are singletons. The sample consisted of PBMCs from blood, taken 40 to 50 days after vaccination. The receptors were sampled from a man between 45 and 60 years old who received an inactivated influenza vaccine.

The chain joins TRBV25-1 to TRBJ2-7, with 9 positions matching TRBD1. The germline CDR1 and CDR2 sequences are MGHDK and SYGVNS. The CDR3 extends over 16 amino acids. Unmatched junction bases numbered 14, after V lost 4 bases and J lost 7 bases. CDR3 sequence reads: CASSVLSGTGLEEQYF. The CDR3 DNA follows: TGTGCCAGCAGTGTCCTAAGCGGGACAGGGCTAGAAGAGCAGTACTTC.

This clonotype turned up a few times. The chain recombines TRBV6-2 or TRBV6-3 with TRBJ2-1; perhaps TRBD2 as D (6 bases). The CDR3 spans 14 residues. Germline loops: CDR1 MNHEY, CDR2 SVGEGT. The V end was cut by 7 bases, the J end by 7 bases, with 17 bases between. This CDR3 is CASNLIPSVNEQFF. In nucleotides, the CDR3 is TGTGCCAGCAATCTCATCCCTAGCGTAAATGAGCAGTTCTTC.

In nucleotides, the CDR3 is TGTGCCAGCAGTTTCCTTCTCCGGGAGACCCAGTACTTC. Residues: CASSFLLRETQYF. The chain joins TRBV12-3 or TRBV12-4 to TRBJ2-5; no clear D gene. V was shortened by 3 bases and J by 5 bases, with 10 bases between the two germline ends. The CDR3 is 13 amino acids.

The chain links TRBV7-9 to TRBJ2-5; D may be TRBD1 (6 bases). V was clipped by 5 bases and J by 5 bases, with 15 bases between them. The CDR3 has 14 amino acids. CDR1 is SEHNR, CDR2 FQNEAQ, per germline (reference sequence). CDR3 coding DNA: TGTGCCAGCAGCCTTCAAACAAGGGGGGAGACCCAGTACTTC. It codes for CASSLQTRGETQYF.

The CDR3 here is CASSLGRLRDSSYGYTF. DNA of the CDR3: TGTGCCAGCAGCTTAGGGAGGTTAAGGGATTCTAGCTATGGCTACACCTTC. The V and J genes are TRBV7-2 and TRBJ1-2; D uncertain. With 1 base removed from V and 4 bases from J, the gap between germline ends came to 19 bases. The CDR3 is made up of 17 amino acids. CDR1 and CDR2 (germline): SGHTA, FQGNSA.

This clonotype came up a few times. V and J are TRBV4-3 and TRBJ2-3, with 7 positions matching TRBD2. Germline-derived CDR1 and CDR2 are LGHNA and YSLEER. V dropped 2 bases and J dropped 0; count of bases not matched to a gene: 8. This CDR3 region has 17 residues. CDR3 protein: CASSQNKAGTSTDTQYF. Written as DNA, the CDR3 is TGCGCCAGCAGCCAAAATAAAGCGGGAACTAGCACAGATACGCAGTATTTT.

This clonotype was recorded at least ten times. The gene calls are TRBV7-2 and TRBJ2-1; 8 nucleotides line up with TRBD2. This CDR3 region has 15 residues. Germline-derived CDR1 and CDR2 are SGHTA and FQGNSA. The V gene end was trimmed by 3 bases and the J gene end by 9 bases; junction bases not matched to a gene: 10. The CDR3 loop reads CASSFTAGGLVEQFF. DNA of the CDR3: TGTGCCAGCAGCTTTACGGCGGGAGGTCTAGTTGAGCAGTTCTTC.

The chain uses TRBV6-1 and TRBJ2-3; possibly TRBD2 for D (6 bases). Trimming cost V 6 bases and J 2 bases, with 12 bases left between them. This CDR3 contains 14 residues. Germline V gives CDR1 MNHNS, CDR2 SASEGT. The CDR3 region is CASRLGGLTDTQYF. CDR3 nucleotide sequence: TGTGCCAGCAGGCTCGGAGGGCTCACAGATACGCAGTATTTT.

This clonotype showed up just a few times. The chain couples TRBV7-2 to TRBJ1-6; no firm D call. This CDR3 is built from 16 residues. V was cut by 4 bases and J by 10 bases, with 20 bases left in between. In germline, CDR1 is SGHTA, CDR2 FQGNSA. CDR3 sequence reads: CASSSSLARVHSPLHF. CDR3 bases: TGTGCCAGCAGCTCTAGCCTCGCGAGGGTTCACTCACCCCTCCACTTT. Looking up the rest from reference TRBV7-2 and TRBJ1-6 gives the full variable domain: GAGVSQSPSNKVTEKGKDVELRCDPISGHTALYWYRQSLGQGLEFLIYFQGNSAPDKSGLPSDRFSAERTGGSVSTLTIQRTQQEDSAVYLCASSSSLARVHSPLHFGNGTRLTVT.

The J gene is TRBJ1-1, the V gene TRBV29-1, with TRBD1 as a possible D gene (5 bases). The CDR3 runs 13 residues. Germline V gene data show CDR1 as SQVTM and CDR2 as ANQGSEA. V was pared by 4 bases and J by 1 base, with 10 bases between. The CDR3 DNA is TGCAGCGTTGTCCCCAGGGCGAACACTGAAGCTTTCTTT. Encoded protein: CSVVPRANTEAFF.

This clonotype was counted at least ten times. The genes are TRBV29-1 and TRBJ2-3; D is unresolved. Trimming removed 8 bases from V and 0 bases from J, with 21 bases in between. CDR3 size: 16 residues. Looked up from germline, CDR1 is SQVTM and CDR2 is ANQGSEA. CDR3 in amino acids: CSSKGFQTPSTDTQYF. As DNA, the CDR3 is TGCAGCTCCAAGGGCTTCCAGACGCCTAGCACAGATACGCAGTATTTT.

The genes are TRBV15 and TRBJ1-2; 9 bases map to TRBD1. V lost 5 bases to trimming and J lost 8 bases; unmatched junction nucleotides: 9. Germline V gene data show CDR1 as LNHNV and CDR2 as YYDKDF (reference sequence). This CDR3 spans 14 amino acids. CDR3 region: CATSQGTGSGGYTF. CDR3 DNA: TGTGCCACCAGCCAAGGGACAGGGTCAGGGGGCTACACCTTC.

This clonotype was picked up a small number of times. The chain has TRBV11-2 and TRBJ2-3, with D tentatively TRBD1 (6 bases). Trimming removed 5 bases from V and 6 bases from J, with 15 bases in between. Germline lookup yields CDR1 SGHAT and CDR2 FQNNGV. The CDR3 length is 14 residues. In nucleotides, the CDR3 is TGTGCCAGCAGCGGGGGCCCGGGGAGCGATACGCAGTATTTT. Translating it yields CASSGGPGSDTQYF. Complete variable domain (other parts from reference TRBV11-2 and TRBJ2-3): EAGVAQSPRYKIIEKRQSVAFWCNPISGHATLYWYQQILGQGPKLLIQFQNNGVVDDSQLPKDRFSAERLKGVDSTLKIQPAKLEDSAVYLCASSGGPGSDTQYFGPGTRLTVL.